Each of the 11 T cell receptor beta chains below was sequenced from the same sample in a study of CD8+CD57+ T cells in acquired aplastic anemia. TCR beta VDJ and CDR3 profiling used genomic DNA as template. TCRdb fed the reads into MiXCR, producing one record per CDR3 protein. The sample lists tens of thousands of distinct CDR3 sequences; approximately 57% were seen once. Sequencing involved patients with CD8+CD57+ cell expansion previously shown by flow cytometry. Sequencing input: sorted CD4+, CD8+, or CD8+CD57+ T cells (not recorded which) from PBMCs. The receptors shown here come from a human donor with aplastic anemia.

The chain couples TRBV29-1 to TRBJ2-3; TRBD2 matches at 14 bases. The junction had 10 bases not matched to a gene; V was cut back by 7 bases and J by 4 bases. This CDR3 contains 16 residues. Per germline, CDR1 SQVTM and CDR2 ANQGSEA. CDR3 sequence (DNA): TGCAGCGCCAAGGGGGGGACTAGCGGGAGCGCAGATACGCAGTATTTT. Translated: CSAKGGTSGSADTQYF.

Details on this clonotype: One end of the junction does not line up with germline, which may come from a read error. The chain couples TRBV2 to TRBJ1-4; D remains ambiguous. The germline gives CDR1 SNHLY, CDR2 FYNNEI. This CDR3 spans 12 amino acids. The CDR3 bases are TGTGCCAGCAGTTGGGGTAGCTCAATCTCATTTTTC. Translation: CASSWGSSISFF.

CDR3 DNA: TGTGCCATCAGTGAGTGGCGGAGCGGGGATGAGCAGTTCTTC. Protein product: CAISEWRSGDEQFF. The J gene is TRBJ2-1, the V gene TRBV10-3, with 7 positions matching TRBD2. V trimming: 1 base; J trimming: 8 bases; junction bases outside the gene matches: 5. The germline gives CDR1 ENHRY, CDR2 SYGVKD. The CDR3 is 14 residues long.

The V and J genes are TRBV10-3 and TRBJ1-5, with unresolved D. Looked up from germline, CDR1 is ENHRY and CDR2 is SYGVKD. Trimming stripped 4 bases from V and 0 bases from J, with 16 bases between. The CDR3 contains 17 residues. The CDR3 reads CAISAQGTPYSNQPQHF. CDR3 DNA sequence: TGTGCCATCAGTGCGCAAGGAACACCTTATAGCAATCAGCCCCAGCATTTT.

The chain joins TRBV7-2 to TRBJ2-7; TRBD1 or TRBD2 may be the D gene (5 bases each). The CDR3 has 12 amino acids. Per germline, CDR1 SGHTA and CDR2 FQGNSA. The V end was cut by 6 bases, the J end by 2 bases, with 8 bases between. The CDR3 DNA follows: TGTGCCAGCAGGGGACGGACCTACGAGCAGTACTTC. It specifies CASRGRTYEQYF.

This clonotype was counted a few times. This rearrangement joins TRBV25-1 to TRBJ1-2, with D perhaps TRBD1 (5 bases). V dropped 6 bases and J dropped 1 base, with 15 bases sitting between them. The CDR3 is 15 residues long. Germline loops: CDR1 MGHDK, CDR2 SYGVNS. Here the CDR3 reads CASSPGTSLNYGYTF. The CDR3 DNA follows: TGTGCCAGCAGCCCAGGGACCTCTCTTAACTATGGCTACACCTTC.

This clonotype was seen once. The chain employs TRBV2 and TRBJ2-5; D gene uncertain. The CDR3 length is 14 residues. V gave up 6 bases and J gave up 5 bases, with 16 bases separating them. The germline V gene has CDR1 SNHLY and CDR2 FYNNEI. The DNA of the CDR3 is TGTGCCAGCAGAATACAAGGTAGTAAGGAGACCCAGTACTTC. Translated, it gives CASRIQGSKETQYF.

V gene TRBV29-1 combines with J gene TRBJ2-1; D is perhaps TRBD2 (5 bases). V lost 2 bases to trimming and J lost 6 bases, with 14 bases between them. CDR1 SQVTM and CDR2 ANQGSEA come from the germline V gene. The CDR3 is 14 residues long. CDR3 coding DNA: TGCAGCGTTGAACGGCCAGCGGTGGGCAATGAGCAGTTCTTC. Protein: CSVERPAVGNEQFF.

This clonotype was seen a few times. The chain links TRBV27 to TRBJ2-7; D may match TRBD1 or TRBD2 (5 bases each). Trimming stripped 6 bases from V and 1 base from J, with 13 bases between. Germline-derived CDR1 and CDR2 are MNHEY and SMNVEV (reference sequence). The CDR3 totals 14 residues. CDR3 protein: CASRTIGGSYEQYF. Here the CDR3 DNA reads TGTGCCAGCAGAACGATTGGGGGTTCCTACGAGCAGTACTTC.

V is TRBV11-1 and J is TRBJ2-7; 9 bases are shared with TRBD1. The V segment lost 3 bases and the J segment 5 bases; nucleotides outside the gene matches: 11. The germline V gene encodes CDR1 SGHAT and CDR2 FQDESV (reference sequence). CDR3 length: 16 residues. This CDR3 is CASSLLVGTGRDEQYF. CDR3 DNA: TGTGCCAGCAGCTTGCTGGTCGGGACAGGGAGGGACGAGCAGTACTTC.

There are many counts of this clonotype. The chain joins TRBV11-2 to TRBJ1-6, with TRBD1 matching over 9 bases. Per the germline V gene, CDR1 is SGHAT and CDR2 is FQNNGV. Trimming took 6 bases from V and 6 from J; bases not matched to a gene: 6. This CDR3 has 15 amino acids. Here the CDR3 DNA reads TGTGCCAGCAGTATGCCGGGACAGGGTAATTCACCCCTCCACTTT. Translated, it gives CASSMPGQGNSPLHF.